This T cell receptor beta chain derives from a study of Graves' ophthalmopathy and Graves' hyperthyroidism. Findings and caveats of the study: Blood shared most expanded thyroid clonotypes above 0.001 frequency.

Hyperthyroidism patients had new diagnoses, durations under 2 months, and ages of 18 to 65. Clinicians diagnosed using symptoms, serum thyroxine, TRAb, thyroid ultrasound and orbital computed tomography. The CDR3 is 12 residues long. V lost 6 bases to trimming and J lost 10 bases, with 15 bases between them. Germline V gene sequence: CDR1 SGHTA, CDR2 FQGNSA. Amplification of the TCR beta CDR3 regions used RNA transcripts (as template). HTBI primers served in a first-round RT-PCR, which a second-round multiplex PCR followed. TCRdb called the multiplex PCR reads again in MiXCR, with one record for every CDR3 protein. The table includes 450,000 to 600,000 distinct CDR3 sequences, about 40% detected once. Details on this clonotype: Its antigen is still unknown.

What was sequenced was peripheral blood or thyroid tissue (not recorded which). The sequence was collected from an adult man with Graves' hyperthyroidism. The rearrangement joins TRBV7-2 to TRBJ1-1; possibly TRBD1 for D (6 bases). The CDR3 loop reads CASSGGRGTAFF. CDR3 sequence (DNA): TGTGCCAGCAGTGGCGGTAGGGGGACAGCTTTCTTT. The variable domain in full, completed from reference TRBV7-2 and TRBJ1-1, reads GAGVSQSPSNKVTEKGKDVELRCDPISGHTALYWYRQSLGQGLEFLIYFQGNSAPDKSGLPSDRFSAERTGGSVSTLTIQRTQQEDSAVYLCASSGGRGTAFFGQGTRLTVV.